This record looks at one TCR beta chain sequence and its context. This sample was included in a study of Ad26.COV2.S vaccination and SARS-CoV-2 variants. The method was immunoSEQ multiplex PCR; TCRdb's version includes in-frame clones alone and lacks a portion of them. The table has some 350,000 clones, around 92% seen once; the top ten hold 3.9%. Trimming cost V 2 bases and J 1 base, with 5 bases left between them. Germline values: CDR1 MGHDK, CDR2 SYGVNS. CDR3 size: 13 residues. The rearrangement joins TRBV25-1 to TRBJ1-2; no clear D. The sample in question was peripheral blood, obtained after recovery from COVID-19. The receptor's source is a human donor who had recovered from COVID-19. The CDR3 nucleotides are TGTGCCAGCAGTGAAGCCCTTAACTATGGCTACACCTTC. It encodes CASSEALNYGYTF.